This entry lists 7 T cell receptor beta chains sequenced from one sample in a study of blood T cell repertoires in COVID-19. Sequenced by immunoSEQ multiplex PCR; TCRdb stores in-frame clones only, minus some. Of a few hundred thousand clones listed, around 83% are singletons. Sequencing used PBMCs or T cells enriched from blood (not recorded which). All receptors come from a man in his forties or fifties who had been exposed to COVID-19.

The chain joins TRBV19 to TRBJ1-5; 7 positions agree with TRBD1. V shed 5 bases and J 7 bases; nucleotides not matched to a gene: 5. The CDR3 runs to 13 residues. Per the germline V gene, CDR1 is LNHDA and CDR2 is SQIVND (reference sequence). CDR3 protein: CASSPTGYQPQHF. DNA of the CDR3: TGTGCCAGTAGTCCGACAGGGTACCAGCCCCAGCATTTT.

Comments on this clone: Within the sample, other DNA sequences also encode this same CDR3. This chain links TRBV6-5 with TRBJ1-2, with a tentative D call TRBD1 (5 bases). This CDR3 is 11 amino acids long. The germline V and J ends were trimmed by 7 bases and 5 bases, with 8 bases remaining between them. Germline V lookup: CDR1 MNHEY, CDR2 SVGAGI. The CDR3 DNA sequence: TGTGCCAGCACCGGGGGGTATGGCTACACCTTC. This sequence encodes CASTGGYGYTF.

The chain couples TRBV9 to TRBJ1-5, with D possibly being TRBD1 (6 bases). This CDR3 region has 15 residues. V lost 0 bases and J lost 6, with 13 bases in between. From germline, CDR1 is SGDLS and CDR2 YYNGEE. In DNA, the CDR3 is TGTGCCAGCAGCGTAGATTCAGGGGCGCTTCAGCCCCAGCATTTT. Its protein is CASSVDSGALQPQHF. The complete variable domain, with remaining parts taken from reference TRBV9 and TRBJ1-5, reads DSGVTQTPKHLITATGQRVTLRCSPRSGDLSVYWYQQSLDQGLQFLIQYYNGEERAKGNILERFSAQQFPDLHSELNLSSLELGDSALYFCASSVDSGALQPQHFGDGTRLSIL.

V gene TRBV18 combines with J gene TRBJ2-6; D perhaps matches TRBD1 (5 bases). From germline, CDR1 is KGHSH and CDR2 LQKENI. Trimming took 5 bases from V and 0 from J, leaving 17 bases between them. The length of the CDR3 is 18 residues. CDR3 in amino acids: CASSYRQTSSSGANVLTF. CDR3 DNA sequence: TGTGCCAGCTCATATCGACAGACATCTTCCTCTGGGGCCAACGTCCTGACTTTC.

J is TRBJ1-2 and V is TRBV5-1, with D uncertain. V was clipped by 4 bases and J by 4 bases, with 17 bases between them. This CDR3 spans 15 amino acids. Per the germline V gene, CDR1 is SGHRS and CDR2 is YFSETQ. The chain's CDR3 is CASSPQGREGYGYTF. The DNA for the CDR3 is TGCGCCAGCAGCCCCCAAGGACGGGAGGGCTATGGCTACACCTTC.

The chain uses TRBV5-4 and TRBJ2-7, with 10 nucleotides matching TRBD1. V was clipped by 3 bases and J by 3 bases; unmatched bases: 6. Looked up from germline, CDR1 is SGHNT and CDR2 is YYREEE (reference sequence). CDR3 length: 15 amino acids. The CDR3 coding sequence is TGTGCCAGCAGCTCAGGGGGACAGGGGCTCTACGAGCAGTACTTC. Translated: CASSSGGQGLYEQYF.

V is TRBV6-5 and J is TRBJ2-1; D uncertain. Trimming removed 4 bases from V and 8 bases from J, with 9 bases in between. Germline loops: CDR1 MNHEY, CDR2 SVGAGI. This CDR3 spans 12 amino acids. The CDR3 coding sequence is TGTGCCAGCAGTTCGCAAAGCGATGAGCAGTTCTTC. Amino acids: CASSSQSDEQFF.